This note documents a single TCR beta chain sequence. The target antigen is unknown. The data are from a study of monozygotic twins with inflammatory bowel disease. Whole-study findings and limits: Distinct T cell subtypes could not be told apart. The data gave no support to a single strong IBD-associated signal or clonotype. Whereas healthy co-twins had higher TCRbeta diversity (inverse Simpson), IBD patients had lower diversity.

The CDR3 loop spans 15 amino acids. Germline CDR1 SGHTA, CDR2 FQGNSA. TCRdb reprocessed the 5' RACE reads, keeping one entry per CDR3 protein, no DNA. This sample contains 310,000 or so distinct CDR3 sequences. The chain couples TRBV7-2 to TRBJ2-7; the TCRdb D gene call, TRBD2, has no DNA to confirm it. Material for sequencing was blood. The receptor was isolated from a human donor with ulcerative colitis or Crohn's disease, or a healthy co-twin of an affected twin (not recorded which). The CDR3 spells CASSPTSGGTYEQYF. The entire variable domain, with the rest obtained from reference TRBV7-2 and TRBJ2-7, is as follows: GAGVSQSPSNKVTEKGKDVELRCDPISGHTALYWYRQSLGQGLEFLIYFQGNSAPDKSGLPSDRFSAERTGGSVSTLTIQRTQQEDSAVYLCASSPTSGGTYEQYFGPGTRLTVT.